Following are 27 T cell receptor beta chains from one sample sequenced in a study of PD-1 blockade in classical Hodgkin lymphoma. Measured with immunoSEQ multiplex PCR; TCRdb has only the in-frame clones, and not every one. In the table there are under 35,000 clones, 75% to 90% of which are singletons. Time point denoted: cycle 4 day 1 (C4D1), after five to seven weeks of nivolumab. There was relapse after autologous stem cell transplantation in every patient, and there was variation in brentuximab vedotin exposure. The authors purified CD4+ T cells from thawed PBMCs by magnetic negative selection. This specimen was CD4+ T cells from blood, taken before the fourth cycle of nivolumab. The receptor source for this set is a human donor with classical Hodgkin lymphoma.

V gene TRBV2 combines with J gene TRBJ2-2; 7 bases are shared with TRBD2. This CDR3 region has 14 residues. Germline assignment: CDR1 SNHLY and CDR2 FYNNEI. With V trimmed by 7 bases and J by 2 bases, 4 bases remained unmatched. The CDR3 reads CASKRDSNTGELFF. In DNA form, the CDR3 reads TGTGCCAGCAAGCGGGACTCCAACACCGGGGAGCTGTTTTTT. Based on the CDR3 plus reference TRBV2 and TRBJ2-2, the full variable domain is EPEVTQTPSHQVTQMGQEVILRCVPISNHLYFYWYRQILGQKVEFLVSFYNNEISEKSEIFDDQFSVERPDGSNFTLKIRSTKLEDSAMYFCASKRDSNTGELFFGEGSRLTVL.

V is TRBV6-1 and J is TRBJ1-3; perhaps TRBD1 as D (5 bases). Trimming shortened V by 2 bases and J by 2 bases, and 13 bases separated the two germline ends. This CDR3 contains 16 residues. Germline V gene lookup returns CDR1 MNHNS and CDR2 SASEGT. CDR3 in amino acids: CASSENLKTAGNTIYF. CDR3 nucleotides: TGTGCCAGCAGTGAAAACCTTAAGACAGCTGGAAACACCATATATTTT.

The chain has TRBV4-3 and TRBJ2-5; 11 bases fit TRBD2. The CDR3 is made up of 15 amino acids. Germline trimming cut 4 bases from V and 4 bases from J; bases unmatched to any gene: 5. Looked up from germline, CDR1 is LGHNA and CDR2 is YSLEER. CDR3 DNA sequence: TGCGCCAGCAGCCCCTTAGCGGGAGGGCCAGAGACCCAGTACTTC. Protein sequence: CASSPLAGGPETQYF.

The CDR3 is CASSSGTPGGEQFF. CDR3 in DNA: TGTGCCAGCAGCTCCGGGACGCCGGGAGGGGAGCAGTTCTTC. The V and J genes are TRBV9 and TRBJ2-1; 8 bases map to TRBD2. The V gene's germline CDR1 is SGDLS and CDR2 YYNGEE. The CDR3 is 14 amino acids. The J segment lost 10 bases and the V segment lost 4 bases, leaving 10 bases of the junction unmatched.

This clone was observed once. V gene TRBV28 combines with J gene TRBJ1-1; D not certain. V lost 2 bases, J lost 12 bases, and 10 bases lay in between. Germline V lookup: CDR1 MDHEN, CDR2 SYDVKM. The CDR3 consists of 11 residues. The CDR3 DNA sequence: TGTGCCAGCAGTTTAATGAGGGTTACTTTCTTT. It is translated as CASSLMRVTFF.

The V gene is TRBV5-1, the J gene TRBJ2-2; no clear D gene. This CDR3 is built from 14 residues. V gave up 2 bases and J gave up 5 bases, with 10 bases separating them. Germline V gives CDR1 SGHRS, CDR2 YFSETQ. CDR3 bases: TGCGCCAGCAGCTTTTCGGACGGGACCGGGGAGCTGTTTTTT. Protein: CASSFSDGTGELFF. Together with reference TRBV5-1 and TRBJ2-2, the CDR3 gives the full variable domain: KAGVTQTPRYLIKTRGQQVTLSCSPISGHRSVSWYQQTPGQGLQFLFEYFSETQRNKGNFPGRFSGRQFSNSRSEMNVSTLELGDSALYLCASSFSDGTGELFFGEGSRLTVL.

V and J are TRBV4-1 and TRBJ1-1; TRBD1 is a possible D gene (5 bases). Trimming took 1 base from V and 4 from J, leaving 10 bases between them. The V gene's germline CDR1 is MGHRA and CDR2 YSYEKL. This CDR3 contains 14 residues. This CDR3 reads CASSQAQVVTEAFF. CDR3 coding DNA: TGCGCCAGCAGCCAAGCACAGGTAGTCACTGAAGCTTTCTTT.

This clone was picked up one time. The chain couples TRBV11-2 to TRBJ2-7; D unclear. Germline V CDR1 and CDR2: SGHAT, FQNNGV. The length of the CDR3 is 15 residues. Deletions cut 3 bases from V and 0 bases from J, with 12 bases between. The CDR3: CASSFIGTSSYEQYF. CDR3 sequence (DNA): TGTGCCAGCAGCTTTATCGGCACAAGCTCCTACGAGCAGTACTTC.

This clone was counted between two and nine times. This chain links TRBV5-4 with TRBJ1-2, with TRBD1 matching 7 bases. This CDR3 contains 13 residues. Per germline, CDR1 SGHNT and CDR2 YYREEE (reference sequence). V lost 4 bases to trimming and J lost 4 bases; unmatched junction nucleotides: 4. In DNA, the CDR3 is TGTGCCAGCAGCGAGGACAGGAGCTATGGCTACACCTTC. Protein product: CASSEDRSYGYTF.

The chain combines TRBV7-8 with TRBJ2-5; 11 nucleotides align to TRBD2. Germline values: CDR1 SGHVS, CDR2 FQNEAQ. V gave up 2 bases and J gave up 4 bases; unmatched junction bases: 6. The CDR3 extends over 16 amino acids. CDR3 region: CASSLTTSGKSETQYF. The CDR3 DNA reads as TGTGCCAGCAGCTTAACGACTAGCGGGAAGTCAGAGACCCAGTACTTC.

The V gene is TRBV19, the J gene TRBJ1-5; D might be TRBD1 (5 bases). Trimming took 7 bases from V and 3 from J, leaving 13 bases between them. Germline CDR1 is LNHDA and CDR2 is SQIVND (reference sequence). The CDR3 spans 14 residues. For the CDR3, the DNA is TGTGCCAGTACCCCCAGGGCCGTCAATCAGCCCCAGCATTTT. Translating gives CASTPRAVNQPQHF.

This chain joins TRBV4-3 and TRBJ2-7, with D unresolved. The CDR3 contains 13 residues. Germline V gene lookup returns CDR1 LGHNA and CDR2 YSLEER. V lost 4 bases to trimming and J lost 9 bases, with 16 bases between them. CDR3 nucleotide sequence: TGCGCCAGCAGCCGTGGGCTAAGCCGTGGGCAGTACTTC. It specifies CASSRGLSRGQYF.

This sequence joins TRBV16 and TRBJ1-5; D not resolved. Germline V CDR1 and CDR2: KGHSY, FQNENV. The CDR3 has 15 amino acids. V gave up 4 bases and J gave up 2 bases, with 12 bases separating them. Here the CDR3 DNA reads TGTGCCAGCAGCCGACCCGGGAGAGGCAATCAGCCCCAGCATTTT. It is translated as CASSRPGRGNQPQHF. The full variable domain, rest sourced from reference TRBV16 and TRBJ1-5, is GEEVAQTPKHLVRGEGQKAKLYCAPIKGHSYVFWYQQVLKNEFKFLISFQNENVFDETGMPKERFSAKCLPNSPCSLEIQATKLEDSAVYFCASSRPGRGNQPQHFGDGTRLSIL.

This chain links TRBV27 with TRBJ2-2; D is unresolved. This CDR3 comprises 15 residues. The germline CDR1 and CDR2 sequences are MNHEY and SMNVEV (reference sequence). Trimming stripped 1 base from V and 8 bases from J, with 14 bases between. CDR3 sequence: CASSLWSVVAGELFF. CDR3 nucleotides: TGTGCCAGCAGTTTATGGAGCGTCGTAGCTGGGGAGCTGTTTTTT.

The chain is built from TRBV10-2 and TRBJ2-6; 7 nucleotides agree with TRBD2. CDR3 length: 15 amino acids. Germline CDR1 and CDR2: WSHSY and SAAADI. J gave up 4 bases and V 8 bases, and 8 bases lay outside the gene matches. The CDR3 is CASWGGLGGANVLTF. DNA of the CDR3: TGCGCCAGCTGGGGAGGGCTGGGGGGGGCCAACGTCCTGACTTTC.

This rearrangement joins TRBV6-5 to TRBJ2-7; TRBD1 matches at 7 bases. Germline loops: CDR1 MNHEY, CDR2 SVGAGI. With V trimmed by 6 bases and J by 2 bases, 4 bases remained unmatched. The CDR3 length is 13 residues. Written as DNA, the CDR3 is TGTGCCAGCAGATCGACAGGGACCTACGAGCAGTACTTC. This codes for CASRSTGTYEQYF.

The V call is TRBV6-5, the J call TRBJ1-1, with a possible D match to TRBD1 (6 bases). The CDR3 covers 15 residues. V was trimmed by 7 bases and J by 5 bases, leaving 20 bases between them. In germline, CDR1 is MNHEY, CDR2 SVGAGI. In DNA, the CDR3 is TGTGCCAGCATTAAAAGGGGGGGCGCGGGTACTGAAGCTTTCTTT. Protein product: CASIKRGGAGTEAFF.

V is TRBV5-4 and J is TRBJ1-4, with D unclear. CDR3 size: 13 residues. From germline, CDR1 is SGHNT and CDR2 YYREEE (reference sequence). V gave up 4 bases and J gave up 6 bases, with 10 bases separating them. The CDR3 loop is CASSQRTDEKLFF. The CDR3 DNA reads TGTGCCAGCAGCCAACGGACGGATGAAAAACTGTTTTTT.

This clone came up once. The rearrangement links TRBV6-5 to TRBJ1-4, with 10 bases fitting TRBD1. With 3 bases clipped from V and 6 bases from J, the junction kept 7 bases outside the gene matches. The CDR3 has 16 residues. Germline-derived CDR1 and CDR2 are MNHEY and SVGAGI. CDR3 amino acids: CASSYTTGTGDEKLFF. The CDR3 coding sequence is TGTGCCAGCAGTTATACCACCGGGACAGGGGATGAAAAACTGTTTTTT.

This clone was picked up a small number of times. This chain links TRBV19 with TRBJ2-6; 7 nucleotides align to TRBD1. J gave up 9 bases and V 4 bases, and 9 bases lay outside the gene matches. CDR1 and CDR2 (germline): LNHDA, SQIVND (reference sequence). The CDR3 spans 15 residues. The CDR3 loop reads CASSTHRTGDNVLTF. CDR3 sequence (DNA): TGTGCCAGTAGTACCCACAGGACAGGAGACAACGTCCTGACTTTC.

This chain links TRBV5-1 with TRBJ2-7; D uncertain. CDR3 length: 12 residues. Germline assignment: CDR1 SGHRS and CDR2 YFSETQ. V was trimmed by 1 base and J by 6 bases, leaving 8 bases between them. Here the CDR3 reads CASSLNPGEQYF. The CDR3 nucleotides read TGCGCCAGCAGCTTGAATCCGGGCGAGCAGTACTTC. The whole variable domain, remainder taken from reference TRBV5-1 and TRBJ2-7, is KAGVTQTPRYLIKTRGQQVTLSCSPISGHRSVSWYQQTPGQGLQFLFEYFSETQRNKGNFPGRFSGRQFSNSRSEMNVSTLELGDSALYLCASSLNPGEQYFGPGTRLTVT.

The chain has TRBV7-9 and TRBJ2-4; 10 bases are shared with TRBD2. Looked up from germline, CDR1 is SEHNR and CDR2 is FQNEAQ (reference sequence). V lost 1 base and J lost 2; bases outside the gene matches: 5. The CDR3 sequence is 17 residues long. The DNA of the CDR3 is TGTGCCAGCAGCTTAGAGGCTAGCGGGAGAACCAAAAACATTCAGTACTTC. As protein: CASSLEASGRTKNIQYF.

The CDR3 DNA follows: TGTGCCAGCAGCTTTACCACTGGTCGTAACACTGAAGCTTTCTTT. Its translation: CASSFTTGRNTEAFF. This chain links TRBV5-6 with TRBJ1-1, with D hard to call. V lost 2 bases and J lost 2, with 13 bases in between. The CDR3 runs to 15 residues. Germline V gene data show CDR1 as SGHDT and CDR2 as YYEEEE.

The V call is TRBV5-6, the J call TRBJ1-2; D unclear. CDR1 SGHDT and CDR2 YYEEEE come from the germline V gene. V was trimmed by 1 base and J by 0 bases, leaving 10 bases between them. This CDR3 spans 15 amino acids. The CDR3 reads CASSLKPRANYGYTF. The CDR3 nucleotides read TGTGCCAGCAGCTTGAAGCCCAGAGCTAACTATGGCTACACCTTC.

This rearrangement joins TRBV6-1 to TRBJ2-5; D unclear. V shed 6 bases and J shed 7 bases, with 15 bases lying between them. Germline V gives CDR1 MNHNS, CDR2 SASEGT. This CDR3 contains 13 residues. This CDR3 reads CASRPRPDGTQYF. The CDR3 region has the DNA TGTGCCAGCAGACCCCGTCCGGATGGGACCCAGTACTTC.

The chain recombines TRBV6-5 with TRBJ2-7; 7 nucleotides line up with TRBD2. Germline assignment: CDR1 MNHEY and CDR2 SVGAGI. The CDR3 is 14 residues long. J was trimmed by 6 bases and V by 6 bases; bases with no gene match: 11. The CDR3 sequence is CASSRGLGAREQYF. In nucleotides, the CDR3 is TGTGCCAGCAGCCGTGGACTAGGGGCTCGCGAGCAGTACTTC.

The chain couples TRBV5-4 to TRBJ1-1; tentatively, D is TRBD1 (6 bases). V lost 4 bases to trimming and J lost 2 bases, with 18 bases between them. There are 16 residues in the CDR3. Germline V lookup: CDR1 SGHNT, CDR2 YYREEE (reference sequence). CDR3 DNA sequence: TGTGCCAGCAGCGCACAGGGTTTGATTAGAAACACTGAAGCTTTCTTT. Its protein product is CASSAQGLIRNTEAFF. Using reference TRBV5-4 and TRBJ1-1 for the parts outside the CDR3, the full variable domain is ETGVTQSPTHLIKTRGQQVTLRCSSQSGHNTVSWYQQALGQGPQFIFQYYREEENGRGNFPPRFSGLQFPNYSSELNVNALELDDSALYLCASSAQGLIRNTEAFFGQGTRLTVV.